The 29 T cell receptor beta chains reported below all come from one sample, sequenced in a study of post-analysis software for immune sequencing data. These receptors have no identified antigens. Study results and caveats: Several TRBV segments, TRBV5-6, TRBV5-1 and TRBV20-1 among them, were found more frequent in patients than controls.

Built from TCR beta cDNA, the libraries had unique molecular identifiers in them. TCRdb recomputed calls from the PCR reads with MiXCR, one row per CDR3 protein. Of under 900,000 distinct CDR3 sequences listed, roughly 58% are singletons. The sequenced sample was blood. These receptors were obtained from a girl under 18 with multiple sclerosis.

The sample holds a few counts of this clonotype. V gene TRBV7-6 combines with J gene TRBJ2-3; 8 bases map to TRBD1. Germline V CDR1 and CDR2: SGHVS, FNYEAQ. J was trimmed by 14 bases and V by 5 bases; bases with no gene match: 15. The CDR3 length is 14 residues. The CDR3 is CASSPDGWGTGLYF. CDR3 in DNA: TGTGCCAGCAGCCCAGACGGGTGGGGGACAGGACTGTATTTT. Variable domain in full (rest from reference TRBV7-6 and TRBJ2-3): GAGVSQSPRYKVTKRGQDVALRCDPISGHVSLYWYRQALGQGPEFLTYFNYEAQQDKSGLPNDRFSAERPEGSISTLTIQRTEQRDSAMYRCASSPDGWGTGLYFGPGTRLTVL.

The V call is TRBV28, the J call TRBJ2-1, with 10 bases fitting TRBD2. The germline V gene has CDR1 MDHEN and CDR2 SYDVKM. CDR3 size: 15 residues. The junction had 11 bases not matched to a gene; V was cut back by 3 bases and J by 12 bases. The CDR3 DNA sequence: TGTGCCAGCAGTTTTGAGGGACTAGCGTCGTATGGGCAGTTCTTC. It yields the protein CASSFEGLASYGQFF.

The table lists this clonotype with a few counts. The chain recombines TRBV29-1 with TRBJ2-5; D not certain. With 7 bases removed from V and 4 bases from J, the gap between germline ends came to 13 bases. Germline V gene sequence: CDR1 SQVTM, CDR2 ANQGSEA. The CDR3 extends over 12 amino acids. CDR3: CSAGLLGETQYF. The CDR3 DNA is TGCAGCGCCGGGCTGTTGGGAGAGACCCAGTACTTC.

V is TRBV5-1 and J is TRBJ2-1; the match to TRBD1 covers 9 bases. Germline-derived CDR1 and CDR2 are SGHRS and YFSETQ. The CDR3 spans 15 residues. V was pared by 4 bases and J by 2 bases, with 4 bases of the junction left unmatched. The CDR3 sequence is CASSIGQGTYNEQFF. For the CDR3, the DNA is TGCGCCAGCAGCATCGGACAGGGGACCTACAATGAGCAGTTCTTC.

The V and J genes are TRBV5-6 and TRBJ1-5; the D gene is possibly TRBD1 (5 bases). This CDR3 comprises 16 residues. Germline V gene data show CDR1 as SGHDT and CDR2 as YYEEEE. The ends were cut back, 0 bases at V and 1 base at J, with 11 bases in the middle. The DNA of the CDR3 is TGTGCCAGCAGCTTGGGCGCGGGGGTCAGCAATCAGCCCCAGCATTTT. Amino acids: CASSLGAGVSNQPQHF.

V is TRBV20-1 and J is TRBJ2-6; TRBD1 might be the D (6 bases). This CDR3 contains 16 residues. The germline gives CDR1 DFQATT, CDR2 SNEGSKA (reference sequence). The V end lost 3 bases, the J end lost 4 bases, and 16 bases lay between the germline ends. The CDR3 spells CSASPITGTGANVLTF. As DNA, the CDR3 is TGCAGTGCTAGTCCCATAACAGGGACCGGGGCCAACGTCCTGACTTTC.

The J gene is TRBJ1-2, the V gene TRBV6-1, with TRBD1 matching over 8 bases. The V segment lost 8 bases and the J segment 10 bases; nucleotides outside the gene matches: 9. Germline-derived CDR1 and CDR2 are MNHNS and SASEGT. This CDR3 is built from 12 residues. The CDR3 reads CASAPGQVDYTF. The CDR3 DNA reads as TGTGCCAGCGCTCCGGGACAGGTTGACTACACCTTC.

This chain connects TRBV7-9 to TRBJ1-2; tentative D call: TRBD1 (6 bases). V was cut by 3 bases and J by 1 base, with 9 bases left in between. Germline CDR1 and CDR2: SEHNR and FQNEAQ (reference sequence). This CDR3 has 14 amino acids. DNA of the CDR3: TGTGCCAGCAGCTTGGACAGCTTTAACTATGGCTACACCTTC. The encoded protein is CASSLDSFNYGYTF. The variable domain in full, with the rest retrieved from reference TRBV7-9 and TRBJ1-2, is DTGVSQNPRHKITKRGQNVTFRCDPISEHNRLYWYRQTLGQGPEFLTYFQNEAQLEKSRLLSDRFSAERPKGSFSTLEIQRTEQGDSAMYLCASSLDSFNYGYTFGSGTRLTVV.

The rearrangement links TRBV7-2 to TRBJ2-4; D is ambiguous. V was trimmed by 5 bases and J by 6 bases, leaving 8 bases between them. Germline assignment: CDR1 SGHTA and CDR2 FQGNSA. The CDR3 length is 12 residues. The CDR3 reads CASSKDGNIQYF. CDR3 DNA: TGTGCCAGCAGCAAGGACGGAAACATTCAGTACTTC.

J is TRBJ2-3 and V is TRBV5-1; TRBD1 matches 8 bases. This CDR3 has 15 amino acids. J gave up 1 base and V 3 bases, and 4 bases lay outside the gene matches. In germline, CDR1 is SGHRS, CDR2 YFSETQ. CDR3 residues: CASSSTGEGTDTQYF. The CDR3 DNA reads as TGCGCCAGCAGCTCGACAGGGGAGGGCACAGATACGCAGTATTTT.

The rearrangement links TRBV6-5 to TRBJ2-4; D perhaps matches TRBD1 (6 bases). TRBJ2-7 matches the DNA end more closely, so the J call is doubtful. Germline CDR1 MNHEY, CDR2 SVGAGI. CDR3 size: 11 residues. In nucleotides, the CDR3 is TGTGCCAGCGGACAGTCGATCGAGCAGTACTTC. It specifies CASGQSIEQYF.

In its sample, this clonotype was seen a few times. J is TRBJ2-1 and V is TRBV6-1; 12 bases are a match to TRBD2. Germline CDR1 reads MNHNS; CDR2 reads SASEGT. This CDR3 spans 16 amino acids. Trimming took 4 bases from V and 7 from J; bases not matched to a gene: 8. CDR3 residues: CASSGKTSGSMNEQFF. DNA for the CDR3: TGTGCCAGCAGTGGTAAGACTAGCGGGAGTATGAATGAGCAGTTCTTC.

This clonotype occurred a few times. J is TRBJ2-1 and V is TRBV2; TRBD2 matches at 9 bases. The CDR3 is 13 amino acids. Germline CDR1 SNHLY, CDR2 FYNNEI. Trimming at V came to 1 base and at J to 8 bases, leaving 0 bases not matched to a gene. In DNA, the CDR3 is TGTGCCAGCAGTGAAGGGACTAGCGATGAGCAGTTCTTC. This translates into CASSEGTSDEQFF.

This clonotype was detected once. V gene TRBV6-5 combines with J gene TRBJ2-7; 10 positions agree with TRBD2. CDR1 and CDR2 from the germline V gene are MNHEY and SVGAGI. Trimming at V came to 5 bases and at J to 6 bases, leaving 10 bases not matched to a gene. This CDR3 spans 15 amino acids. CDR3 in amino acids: CASSALASGGSEQYF. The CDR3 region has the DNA TGTGCCAGCAGTGCTTTAGCTAGCGGGGGATCCGAGCAGTACTTC.

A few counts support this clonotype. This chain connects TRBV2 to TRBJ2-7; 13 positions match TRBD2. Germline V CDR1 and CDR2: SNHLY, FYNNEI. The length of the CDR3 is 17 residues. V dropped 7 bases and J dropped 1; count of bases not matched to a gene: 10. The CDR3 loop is CASIYSPTSGGSYEQYF. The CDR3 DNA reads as TGTGCCAGCATTTATTCCCCGACTAGCGGGGGGTCCTACGAGCAGTACTTC.

The CDR3 region is CASSHYGPEQFF. CDR3 coding DNA: TGTGCCAGCAGCCACTATGGGCCTGAGCAGTTCTTC. This chain connects TRBV3-1 to TRBJ2-1; D remains unclear. In germline, CDR1 is LGHDT, CDR2 YNNKEL (reference sequence). Trimming removed 3 bases at V and 9 bases at J, with 9 bases between. The CDR3 is made up of 12 amino acids.

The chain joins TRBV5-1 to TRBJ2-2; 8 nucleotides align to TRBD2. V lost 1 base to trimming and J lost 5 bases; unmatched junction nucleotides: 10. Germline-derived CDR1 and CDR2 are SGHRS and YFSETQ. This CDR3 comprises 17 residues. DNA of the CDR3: TGCGCCAGCAGCTTGATCATAGCGGGGCCCTCTACCGGGGAGCTGTTTTTT. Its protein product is CASSLIIAGPSTGELFF.

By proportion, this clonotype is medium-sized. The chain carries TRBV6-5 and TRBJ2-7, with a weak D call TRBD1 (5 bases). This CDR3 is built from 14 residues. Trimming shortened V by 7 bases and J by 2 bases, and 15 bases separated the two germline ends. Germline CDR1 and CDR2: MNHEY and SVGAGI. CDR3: CASKLTVSAYEQYF. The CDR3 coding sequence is TGTGCCAGCAAGTTGACAGTCTCAGCCTACGAGCAGTACTTC.

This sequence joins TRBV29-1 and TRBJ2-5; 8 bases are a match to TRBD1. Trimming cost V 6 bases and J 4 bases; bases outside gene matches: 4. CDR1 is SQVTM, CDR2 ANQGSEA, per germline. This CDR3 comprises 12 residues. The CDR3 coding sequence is TGCAGCGTCCCAGGGGGCTTAGAGACCCAGTACTTC. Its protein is CSVPGGLETQYF.

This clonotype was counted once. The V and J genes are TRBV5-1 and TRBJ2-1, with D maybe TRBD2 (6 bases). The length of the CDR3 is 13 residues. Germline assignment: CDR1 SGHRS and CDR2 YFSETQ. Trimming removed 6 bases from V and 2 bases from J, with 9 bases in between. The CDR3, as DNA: TGCGCCAGCACGGGAGCAGCCTACAATGAGCAGTTCTTC. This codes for CASTGAAYNEQFF.

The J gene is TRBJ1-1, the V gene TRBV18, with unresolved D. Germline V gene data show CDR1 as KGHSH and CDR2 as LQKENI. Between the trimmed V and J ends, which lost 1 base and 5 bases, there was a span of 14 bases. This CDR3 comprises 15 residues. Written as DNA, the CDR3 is TGTGCCAGCTCACCACGGACGGGGAGGGTGACTGAAGCTTTCTTT. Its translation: CASSPRTGRVTEAFF.

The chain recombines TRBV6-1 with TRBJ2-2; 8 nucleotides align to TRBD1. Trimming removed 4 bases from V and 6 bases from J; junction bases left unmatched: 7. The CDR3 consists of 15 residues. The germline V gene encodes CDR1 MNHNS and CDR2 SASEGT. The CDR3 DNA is TGTGCCAGCAGTGCCAGAGAGACAGGGGCCGGGGAGCTGTTTTTT. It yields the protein CASSARETGAGELFF.

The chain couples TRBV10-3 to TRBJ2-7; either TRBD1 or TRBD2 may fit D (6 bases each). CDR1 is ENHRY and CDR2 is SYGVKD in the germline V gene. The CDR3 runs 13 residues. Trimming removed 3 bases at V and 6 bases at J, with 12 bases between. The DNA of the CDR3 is TGTGCCATCAGTGATTCCGGGGGCGGCGAGCAGTACTTC. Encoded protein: CAISDSGGGEQYF.

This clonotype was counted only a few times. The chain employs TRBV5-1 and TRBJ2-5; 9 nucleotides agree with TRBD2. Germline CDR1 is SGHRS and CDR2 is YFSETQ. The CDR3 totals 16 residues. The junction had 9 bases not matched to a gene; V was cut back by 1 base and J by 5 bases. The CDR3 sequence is CASSLIAGVMRETQYF. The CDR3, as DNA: TGCGCCAGCAGCTTGATAGCGGGAGTTATGAGGGAGACCCAGTACTTC.

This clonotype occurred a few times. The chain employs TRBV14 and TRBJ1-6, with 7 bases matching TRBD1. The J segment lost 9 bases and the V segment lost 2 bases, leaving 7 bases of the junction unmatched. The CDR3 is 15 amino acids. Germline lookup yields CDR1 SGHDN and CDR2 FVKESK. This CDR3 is CASSQRQGPSSPLHF. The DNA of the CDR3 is TGTGCCAGCAGCCAAAGACAGGGACCGAGTTCACCCCTCCACTTT.

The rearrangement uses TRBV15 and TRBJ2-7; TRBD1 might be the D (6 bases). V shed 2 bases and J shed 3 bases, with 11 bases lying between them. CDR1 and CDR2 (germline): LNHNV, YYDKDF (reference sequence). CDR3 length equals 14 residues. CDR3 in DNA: TGTGCCACCAGCAGAACCGGGACACTCTACGAGCAGTACTTC. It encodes CATSRTGTLYEQYF.

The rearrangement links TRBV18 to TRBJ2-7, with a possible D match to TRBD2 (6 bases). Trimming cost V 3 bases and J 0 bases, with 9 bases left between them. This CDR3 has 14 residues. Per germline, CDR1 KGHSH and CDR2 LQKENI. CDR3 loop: CASSPMGGSYEQYF. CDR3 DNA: TGTGCCAGCTCACCTATGGGGGGCTCCTACGAGCAGTACTTC.

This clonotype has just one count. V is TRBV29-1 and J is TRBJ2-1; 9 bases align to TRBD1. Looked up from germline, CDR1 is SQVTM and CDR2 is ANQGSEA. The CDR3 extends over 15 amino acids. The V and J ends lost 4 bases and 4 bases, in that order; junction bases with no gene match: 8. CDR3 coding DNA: TGCAGCGTTGGGGTACGGGACAGGGTGTACAATGAGCAGTTCTTC. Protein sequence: CSVGVRDRVYNEQFF.

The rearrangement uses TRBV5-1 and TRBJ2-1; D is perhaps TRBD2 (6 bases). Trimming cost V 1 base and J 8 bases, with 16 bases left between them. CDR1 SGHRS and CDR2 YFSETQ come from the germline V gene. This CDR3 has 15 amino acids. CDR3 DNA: TGCGCCAGCAGCTTGAATTCGCGGGGAAGCGATGAGCAGTTCTTC. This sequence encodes CASSLNSRGSDEQFF.